This T cell receptor beta chain was observed in a study of T cell clones after liver transplantation. Using immunoSEQ multiplex PCR, the repertoire was profiled, and TCRdb retains in-frame clones only, with some absent. The table includes around 5,600 clones, about 32% detected once. By sample fraction, this clone is medium-sized. As yet, its antigen is unknown. Trimming took off 11 bases at V and 0 bases at J, with 11 bases between the two ends. Germline lookup yields CDR1 MRHNA and CDR2 SNTAGT. CDR3 size: 13 residues. TCRbeta sequences of proliferating CFSE-low MLR cells were labeled alloreactive. The V call is TRBV6-4, the J call TRBJ2-4; D unresolved. The receptor was isolated from a human patient who received a liver transplant. T cells may partly derive from the graft donor. Sequencing was done on a sample of CD4+ T cells from cultured PBMCs. Here the CDR3 reads CAGRVPAKNIQYF. CDR3 DNA: TGTGCCGGACGGGTCCCAGCCAAAAACATTCAGTACTTC.